These 22 T cell receptor beta chains originate from one sample sequenced in a study of cytomegalovirus exposure and HLA in healthy donors. The PCR had 60 Vbeta and 13 Jbeta primers. Profiling relied on immunoSEQ multiplex PCR, and the TCRdb table lists in-frame clones only, not all of them. Altogether approximately 150,000 clones are present, roughly 77% being singletons, with the ten largest covering around 3.4%. The sample comprised PBMCs. These TCRs come from a young man in good health and CMV-seropositive.

The rearrangement links TRBV18 to TRBJ1-5; tentatively, D is TRBD1 (6 bases). Germline assignment: CDR1 KGHSH and CDR2 LQKENI. The CDR3 loop spans 15 amino acids. Between the trimmed V and J ends, which lost 3 bases and 5 bases, there was a span of 14 bases. The CDR3 DNA is TGTGCCAGCTCACCGGCACAGGGCCCTCATCAGCCCCAGCATTTT. This encodes CASSPAQGPHQPQHF.

This clone occurred a few times. The chain is built from TRBV6-5 and TRBJ1-5; possible D gene TRBD1, 6 bases. V gave up 4 bases and J gave up 4 bases, with 17 bases separating them. Per the germline V gene, CDR1 is MNHEY and CDR2 is SVGAGI. The CDR3 sequence is 16 residues long. The CDR3 is CASSFLDSRTNQPQHF. In DNA, the CDR3 is TGTGCCAGCAGTTTCCTGGACAGCCGAACAAATCAGCCCCAGCATTTT.

The chain is built from TRBV6-1 and TRBJ2-3, with D uncertain. With 8 bases removed from V and 4 bases from J, the gap between germline ends came to 10 bases. The CDR3 is made up of 12 amino acids. From germline, CDR1 is MNHNS and CDR2 SASEGT. The CDR3 is CASSIVADTQYF. The CDR3 DNA reads as TGTGCCAGCTCCATAGTCGCAGATACGCAGTATTTT.

The gene calls are TRBV18 and TRBJ2-5, with a tentative D call TRBD2 (5 bases). Deletions cut 2 bases from V and 3 bases from J, with 7 bases between. The CDR3 contains 13 residues. CDR1 and CDR2 (germline): KGHSH, LQKENI. The CDR3 DNA reads TGTGCCAGCTCACCATTCGGGGAAGAGACCCAGTACTTC. Translated: CASSPFGEETQYF.

The V and J genes are TRBV19 and TRBJ2-7, with 7 positions matching TRBD1. CDR1 and CDR2 from the germline V gene are LNHDA and SQIVND (reference sequence). Unmatched junction bases numbered 13, after V lost 5 bases and J lost 6 bases. The CDR3 is made up of 15 amino acids. The CDR3 coding sequence is TGTGCCAGTAGTCTCAGTCGACAGGGAATCTTCGAGCAGTACTTC. Encoded protein: CASSLSRQGIFEQYF.

The CDR3 region is CASSAPTNSGNTIYF. CDR3 nucleotides: TGCGCCAGCAGCGCACCTACTAACTCTGGAAACACCATATATTTT. The rearrangement uses TRBV5-1 and TRBJ1-3, with D unresolved. The germline CDR1 and CDR2 sequences are SGHRS and YFSETQ. Trimming took 4 bases from V and 0 from J, leaving 11 bases between them. The CDR3 runs to 15 residues.

A single count supports this clone. V and J are TRBV6-1 and TRBJ2-5, with D tentatively TRBD2 (5 bases). The CDR3 sequence is 14 residues long. The V gene's germline CDR1 is MNHNS and CDR2 SASEGT. V was clipped by 0 bases and J by 5 bases, with 10 bases between them. The CDR3 loop reads CASSEALGVETQYF. The DNA for the CDR3 is TGTGCCAGCAGTGAAGCGCTCGGGGTGGAGACCCAGTACTTC.

This clone was observed a single time. The chain has TRBV4-1 and TRBJ2-7; 8 bases are a match to TRBD1. The CDR3 length is 13 residues. V lost 3 bases and J lost 4; bases outside the gene matches: 2. Germline-derived CDR1 and CDR2 are MGHRA and YSYEKL. CDR3 sequence (DNA): TGCGCCAGCAGCCAGGGGACAGGTTACGAGCAGTACTTC. As protein: CASSQGTGYEQYF.

The chain recombines TRBV7-9 with TRBJ1-1; 8 bases line up with TRBD1. Trimming took 8 bases from V and 4 from J; bases not matched to a gene: 6. This CDR3 has 13 amino acids. Germline CDR1 reads SEHNR; CDR2 reads FQNEAQ (reference sequence). This CDR3 reads CASAGGAITEAFF. For the CDR3, the DNA is TGTGCCAGCGCAGGGGGCGCGATCACTGAAGCTTTCTTT.

This clone was seen just once. This rearrangement joins TRBV7-7 to TRBJ2-5, with 10 bases aligning to TRBD2. CDR1 and CDR2 from the germline V gene are SSHAT and FNYEAQ (reference sequence). The CDR3 consists of 17 residues. With V trimmed by 2 bases and J by 0 bases, 6 bases remained unmatched. CDR3 nucleotides: TGTGCCAGCAGCTTAAGGGCTAGCGGGGGATACCAAGAGACCCAGTACTTC. It encodes CASSLRASGGYQETQYF.

CDR3 protein: CASSSYLRVEYEQYF. CDR3 nucleotide sequence: TGTGCCAGCAGTTCCTATCTACGGGTGGAGTACGAGCAGTACTTC. V is TRBV28 and J is TRBJ2-7; no firm D call. The CDR3 consists of 15 residues. V was clipped by 4 bases and J by 4 bases, with 17 bases between them. Germline V gene lookup returns CDR1 MDHEN and CDR2 SYDVKM.

This clone was seen more than once but under ten times. J is TRBJ2-7 and V is TRBV10-3, with TRBD2 matching over 10 bases. Germline loops: CDR1 ENHRY, CDR2 SYGVKD. The CDR3 has 14 amino acids. Trimming at V came to 6 bases and at J to 7 bases, leaving 9 bases not matched to a gene. CDR3 sequence: CAIRSSGGQGEQYF. CDR3 nucleotides: TGTGCCATCAGGTCTAGCGGGGGCCAAGGAGAGCAGTACTTC.

This clone was observed once. The sample contains more than one DNA sequence encoding this CDR3. J is TRBJ2-7 and V is TRBV9; TRBD1 matches at 7 bases. Germline V gene sequence: CDR1 SGDLS, CDR2 YYNGEE. Trimming took 4 bases from V and 1 from J; bases not matched to a gene: 5. The CDR3 runs to 14 residues. The CDR3 spells CASSPRQGSYEQYF. In DNA form, the CDR3 reads TGTGCCAGCAGCCCCCGACAGGGTTCCTACGAGCAGTACTTC.

The J gene is TRBJ2-7, the V gene TRBV6-1, with 8 bases lining up with TRBD2. The germline V gene has CDR1 MNHNS and CDR2 SASEGT. V dropped 6 bases and J dropped 1; count of bases not matched to a gene: 5. The CDR3 is made up of 14 amino acids. The CDR3 protein is CASRAGTSSYEQYF. The DNA for the CDR3 is TGTGCCAGCAGGGCCGGGACTAGTTCCTACGAGCAGTACTTC.

This clone was counted between two and nine times. V is TRBV2 and J is TRBJ2-5, with D tentatively TRBD1 (5 bases). The germline CDR1 and CDR2 sequences are SNHLY and FYNNEI. Trimming left V 6 bases short and J 11 bases short, with 19 bases between. The CDR3 is 13 residues long. CDR3: CASSEVQGYKQYF. Here the CDR3 DNA reads TGTGCCAGCAGCGAGGTCCAGGGTTACAAGCAGTACTTC.

The chain recombines TRBV10-2 with TRBJ2-3, with 12 bases aligning to TRBD1. Unmatched junction bases numbered 5, after V lost 7 bases and J lost 3 bases. Germline-derived CDR1 and CDR2 are WSHSY and SAAADI. This CDR3 has 15 residues. The CDR3 loop reads CASMRGQGATDTQYF. As DNA, the CDR3 is TGCGCCAGCATGAGGGGACAGGGGGCAACAGATACGCAGTATTTT.

The rearrangement joins TRBV14 to TRBJ1-6; D is ambiguous. Deletions cut 5 bases from V and 8 bases from J, with 7 bases between. This CDR3 spans 12 amino acids. CDR1 is SGHDN, CDR2 FVKESK, per germline. The CDR3 sequence is CASSFPYSPLHF. CDR3 DNA: TGTGCCAGCAGCTTCCCGTATTCACCCCTCCACTTT. Looking up the rest from reference TRBV14 and TRBJ1-6 gives the full variable domain: EAGVTQFPSHSVIEKGQTVTLRCDPISGHDNLYWYRRVMGKEIKFLLHFVKESKQDESGMPNNRFLAERTGGTYSTLKVQPAELEDSGVYFCASSFPYSPLHFGNGTRLTVT.

This clone showed up just a few times. The chain uses TRBV5-6 and TRBJ1-1; 9 bases are shared with TRBD1. The length of the CDR3 is 15 residues. Trimming took 4 bases from V and 5 from J; bases not matched to a gene: 9. CDR1 and CDR2 (germline): SGHDT, YYEEEE. The CDR3 sequence is CASSPIQGARTEAFF. Here the CDR3 DNA reads TGTGCCAGCAGCCCGATACAGGGGGCGCGGACTGAAGCTTTCTTT.

This chain connects TRBV7-6 to TRBJ2-6; 8 bases match TRBD1. The germline gives CDR1 SGHVS, CDR2 FNYEAQ. V gave up 3 bases and J gave up 1 base; unmatched junction bases: 14. The CDR3 extends over 20 amino acids. CDR3 amino acids: CASSFLLMDRVRSGANVLTF. CDR3 nucleotides: TGTGCCAGCAGCTTTTTGCTAATGGACAGGGTAAGGTCTGGGGCCAACGTCCTGACTTTC.

This clone was seen a handful of times. The chain links TRBV9 to TRBJ2-5; 13 nucleotides match TRBD2. Per germline, CDR1 SGDLS and CDR2 YYNGEE. There are 16 residues in the CDR3. V dropped 3 bases and J dropped 4; count of bases not matched to a gene: 6. CDR3 residues: CASSETSGGASETQYF. The CDR3 DNA sequence: TGTGCCAGCAGCGAAACTAGCGGGGGGGCCTCAGAGACCCAGTACTTC. Combining the CDR3 with reference TRBV9 and TRBJ2-5 gives the whole variable domain DSGVTQTPKHLITATGQRVTLRCSPRSGDLSVYWYQQSLDQGLQFLIQYYNGEERAKGNILERFSAQQFPDLHSELNLSSLELGDSALYFCASSETSGGASETQYFGPGTRLLVL.

The gene calls are TRBV7-6 and TRBJ1-5; a possible D gene is TRBD1 (6 bases). Germline CDR1 is SGHVS and CDR2 is FNYEAQ. V was clipped by 1 base and J by 1 base, with 11 bases between them. This CDR3 spans 16 amino acids. The CDR3 loop reads CASSLGPQGSNQPQHF. In DNA form, the CDR3 reads TGTGCCAGCAGCTTAGGTCCACAGGGAAGCAATCAGCCCCAGCATTTT.

The chain is built from TRBV5-4 and TRBJ2-3; the match to TRBD1 covers 7 bases. The CDR3 has 15 residues. The V gene's germline CDR1 is SGHNT and CDR2 YYREEE (reference sequence). After removal of 0 bases from V and 4 bases from J, the junction contained 5 bases not matched to a gene. The CDR3 bases are TGTGCCAGCAGCTTGGAAGGGGGCCGGGCAGATACGCAGTATTTT. It translates to CASSLEGGRADTQYF.